Shown below are 3 T cell receptor beta chains from a single sample sequenced in a study of blood T cell repertoires in COVID-19. TCRdb's table, derived via immunoSEQ multiplex PCR, lists solely in-frame clones and lacks some. The sample comprises about 150,000 clones, roughly four fifths of which are singletons, and roughly 15% rests with the top ten. The specimen sequenced was peripheral blood. These receptors were obtained from a human donor with acute or convalescent COVID-19. The donor label of this sample is uncertain.

The chain couples TRBV29-1 to TRBJ2-2, with D perhaps given as TRBD1 or TRBD2 (7 bases each). This CDR3 spans 13 amino acids. Looked up from germline, CDR1 is SQVTM and CDR2 is ANQGSEA. Deletions cut 7 bases from V and 5 bases from J, with 14 bases between. CDR3 DNA sequence: TGCAGCGCGGGGGGACAGCGGACCGGGGAGCTGTTTTTT. Translation: CSAGGQRTGELFF.

This clone was seen a few times. This chain connects TRBV5-6 to TRBJ1-2, with 8 bases matching TRBD1. CDR1 is SGHDT, CDR2 YYEEEE, per germline. With V trimmed by 2 bases and J by 14 bases, 11 bases remained unmatched. The length of the CDR3 is 13 residues. CDR3 DNA: TGTGCCAGCAGCTTATCGCTGGACAGGGCCCTTACCTTC. This translates into CASSLSLDRALTF.

The chain employs TRBV5-1 and TRBJ1-3; 7 bases are shared with TRBD1. The ends lost 4 bases at V and 1 base at J; junction bases unmatched: 8. From germline, CDR1 is SGHRS and CDR2 YFSETQ. The CDR3 length is 16 residues. The CDR3 is CASSGTTGASGNTIYF. CDR3 coding DNA: TGCGCCAGCAGCGGGACCACAGGGGCGTCTGGAAACACCATATATTTT.